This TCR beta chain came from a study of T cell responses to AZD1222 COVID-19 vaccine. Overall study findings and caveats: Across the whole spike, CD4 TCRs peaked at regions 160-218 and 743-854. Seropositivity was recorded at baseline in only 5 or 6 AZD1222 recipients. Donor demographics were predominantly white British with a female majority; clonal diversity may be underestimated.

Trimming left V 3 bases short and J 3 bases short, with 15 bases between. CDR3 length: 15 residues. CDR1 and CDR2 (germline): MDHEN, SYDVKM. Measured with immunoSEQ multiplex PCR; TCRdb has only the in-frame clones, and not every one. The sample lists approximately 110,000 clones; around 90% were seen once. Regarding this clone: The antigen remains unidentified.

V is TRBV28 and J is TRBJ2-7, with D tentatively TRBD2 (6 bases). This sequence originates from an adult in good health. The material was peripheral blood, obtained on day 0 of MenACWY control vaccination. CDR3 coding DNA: TGTGCCAGCAGTTTCCCATTAGCGGAGCACTACGAGCAGTACTTC. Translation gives CASSFPLAEHYEQYF.